This T cell receptor beta chain is drawn from a study of T cells in Graves' hyperthyroidism and ophthalmopathy. Trimming stripped 3 bases from V and 4 bases from J, with 12 bases between. Looked up from germline, CDR1 is SEHNR and CDR2 is FQNEAQ (reference sequence). This CDR3 is built from 14 residues. This clonotype was counted many times. The antigen remains undetermined. Findings and caveats of the study: It was a median approximately 7.1 months before onset that the model predicted ophthalmopathy.

From RNA transcripts, TCR beta CDR3 regions were amplified. HTBI primers drove first-round RT-PCR of the TCR CDR3. TCRdb re-called the multiplex PCR reads with MiXCR, one entry per CDR3 protein. Of 500,000 to 750,000 distinct CDR3 sequences listed, under 60% are singletons. Disease duration under 2 months; hyperthyroidism patients were aged 18 to 65. Exclusions: uncontrolled infection, other autoimmune disease, pregnancy, lactation. This sequence originates from a woman younger than 35 with Graves' hyperthyroidism. What was sequenced was peripheral blood or thyroid tissue (not recorded which). V usage is TRBV7-9 and J usage is TRBJ1-1; a weak D match, TRBD1 (5 bases). CDR3 in amino acids: CASSLGGRGTEAFF. In DNA form, the CDR3 reads TGTGCCAGCAGCTTGGGGGGTCGGGGCACTGAAGCTTTCTTT.